This T cell receptor beta chain was identified during a study of T cell responses to AZD1222 COVID-19 vaccine (dated by TCRdb to about 2021). About the study as a whole: TCR sequencing was performed for 230 to 250 trial participants, of whom some 200 were given two doses of AZD1222 and 26 were given two doses of MenACWY control vaccine. Enrollment into the trials was organized by age into subgroups of 18-55, 56-69 and 70-plus years, and those subgroups contained roughly 150, 30 and 60 TCR-sequenced participants, respectively.

As for this clone: What antigen it recognizes has not been identified. No base qualities exist here, and no much larger clone lies one base off it.

The CDR3 regions of human TCRbeta chains were analyzed by immunosequencing. Regarding the original processing steps: TCRs in the repertoires were matched against a reference library of SARS-CoV-2-specific TCRs that had been generated with the MIRA antigen-specificity platform. Breadth meant the fraction of unique TCRs that were SARS-CoV-2-associated, whereas depth meant the fraction of total T cells that were SARS-CoV-2-associated. Using the MIRA data, each spike-specific TCR was mapped to the spike region that the TCR reacts to and placed in a CD4 or CD8 class. Log10-transformed breadth and depth values were compared by one-way ANOVA with Sidak's multiple comparisons tests. Drawn from immuneACCESS, this table holds only the in-frame rearrangements with V and J called that TCRdb kept. Clones are partly lost; checked studies trace under half to an unresolved V gene and leave the rest unexplained. That table is the source of V, J and clone size, and D and trimming were worked out from the DNA. Recorded for this sample are tens of thousands of clones; more than 85% of them occurred a single time. Around 3.2% of the sample goes to the ten largest clones.

After removal of 3 bases from V and 6 bases from J, the junction retains 8 bases not matched to a gene. From the cysteine through the phenylalanine, the CDR3 covers 17 amino acids. CDR3 DNA only is kept here, 51 bases in frame from base 1. CDR1 and CDR2 (LGHDT, YNNKEL) derive from the germline V gene (reference sequence). Paper-wide results and their limitations: A significant rise in spike-specific TCR breadth and depth was observed after two AZD1222 doses relative to day 0 and relative to MenACWY recipients. Because no day 14 peak-response samples were available, repertoires were characterized only after the peak T cell response. The vaccine-associated CD4 TCRs covered the entire spike protein, and the dominant responses fell in regions 160-218 and 743-854. Participants were mostly white British and included more females than males, and it was suggested by the authors that clonal diversity may have been underestimated. Epitopes outside the regions mutated in the B.1.351 and B.1.1.7 variants were reportedly recognized by nearly half of the unique spike-specific TCRs. Conclusions about previously exposed vaccinees were limited because only a handful of AZD1222 recipients were SARS-CoV-2 seropositive at baseline. In the small 56-69-year group, the increase in depth fell short of significance, most likely because of low power.

Explained via the paper, the time point label denotes: about 28 days (+/-7) after the second vaccine dose. AZD1222 recipients given second doses at about 4 weeks or at about 12 weeks were pooled, since spike-specific TCR depth and breadth were not found to differ between the two schedules. Vaccinee samples were obtained from the UK trials COV001 and COV002, which included a single-blind randomized controlled phase 2/3 trial of AZD1222 (ChAdOx1 nCoV-19) in healthy adults. For TCRbeta chain sequencing, PBMC samples were collected from trial participants at day 0 and at day 28 after the second dose. The chain is assembled from TRBV3-1 (or the pseudogene TRBV3-2) and TRBJ1-6; 10 bases in the junction line up with TRBD1. Sequencing used peripheral blood, obtained 28 days after the second AZD1222 dose. The sequence derives from an adult who received the AZD1222 COVID-19 vaccine. CDR3 protein: CASSHFGQGVFNSPLHF. The nucleotide sequence reads TGTGCCAGCAGCCACTTTGGACAGGGGGTGTTTAATTCACCCCTCCACTTT.